What follows is one T cell receptor beta chain and its context. In TCRdb, the PCR reads were re-called with MiXCR into one record per CDR3 protein. The table has about 20,000 distinct CDR3 sequences, about half seen once. This entry is derived from a study of CD4 and CD8 cells across lung adenocarcinoma regions. The patients had localized lung adenocarcinoma, a non-small cell subtype. This CDR3 is 17 amino acids long. With 3 bases clipped from V and 9 bases from J, the junction kept 16 bases outside the gene matches. The sequenced sample consisted of CD8+ T cells from the center of a lung tumor. The sequence was collected from a female donor with lung adenocarcinoma. The CD4 and CD8 labels of this study may be unreliable. This chain uses TRBV12-3 or TRBV12-4 with TRBJ2-3; 9 bases line up with TRBD1. CDR3 sequence: CASSFRRGRGQGETQYF. CDR3 bases: TGTGCCAGCAGTTTTCGTAGGGGCAGGGGACAGGGAGAGACGCAGTATTTT.